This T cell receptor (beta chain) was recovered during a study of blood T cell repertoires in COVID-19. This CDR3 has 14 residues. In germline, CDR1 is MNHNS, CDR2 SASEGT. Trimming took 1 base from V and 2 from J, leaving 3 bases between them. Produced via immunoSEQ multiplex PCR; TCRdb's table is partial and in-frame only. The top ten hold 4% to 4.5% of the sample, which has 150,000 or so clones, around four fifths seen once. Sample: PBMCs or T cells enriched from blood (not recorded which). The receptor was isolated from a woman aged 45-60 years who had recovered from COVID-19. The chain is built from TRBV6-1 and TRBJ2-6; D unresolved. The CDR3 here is CASSEVAGANVLTF. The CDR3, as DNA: TGTGCCAGCAGTGAAGTCGCTGGGGCCAACGTCCTGACTTTC.